The rows below give T cell receptor beta chains drawn from one sample of a study of blood T cell repertoires in COVID-19. Clones were sequenced by immunoSEQ multiplex PCR, and TCRdb holds only the in-frame ones, with some missing. The repertoire holds 120,000 or so clones, approximately 80% seen once, with 9.5% to 13% in the top ten. Sample: peripheral blood. Receptors were obtained from a human donor in a cohort sampled during active COVID-19. Each CDR3 is given with its conserved first and last residue. A D gene is named only where the DNA matches it firmly. The size of a clone is reported for some rows only, either as once, few or many, or as a class for expanded clones.

TRBD1,TRBJ1-2,TRBV28,NA,TGTGCCAGCAGTCAGGCCGGGACAGGGATAGAACTTAATGGCTACACCTTC,CASSQAGTGIELNGYTF
TRBD1,TRBJ2-5,TRBV9,NA,TGTGCCAGCAGCGTACGGACAGGGGGGCAAGAGACCCAGTACTTC,CASSVRTGGQETQYF
NA,TRBJ2-3,TRBV3-1/TRBV3-2,NA,TGTGCCAGCAGCCCTCAAGTCCTAGCAGTCGCGCAGTATTTT,CASSPQVLAVAQYF
NA,TRBJ1-1,TRBV28,few,TGTGCCAGCAGTTTTTCGGGGATGATCACTGAAGCTTTCTTT,CASSFSGMITEAFF
NA,TRBJ1-2,TRBV7-9,NA,TGTGCCAGCAGCCCTGGAGGGACTTATCTGGGAGGCTACACCTTC,CASSPGGTYLGGYTF
NA,TRBJ2-5,TRBV19,NA,TGTGCCAGTAGAACGACTAAGGAGGAGACCCAGTACTTC,CASRTTKEETQYF
TRBD1,TRBJ2-7,TRBV6-5,NA,TGTGCCAGCAGTATGGCCGGGACAGGTTCCTACGAGCAGTACTTC,CASSMAGTGSYEQYF
TRBD2,TRBJ2-1,TRBV6-2/TRBV6-3,NA,TGTGCCAGCAGTAGCGGGGGGATATGGGAGCAGTTCTTC,CASSSGGIWEQFF
TRBD1,TRBJ2-2,TRBV2,NA,TGTGCCAGCAGTCCTACGGGACAGGGGGCTGTCGGGGAGCTGTTTTTT,CASSPTGQGAVGELFF
TRBD1,TRBJ2-7,TRBV28,few,TGTGCCAGCAGTACTTCCGGGACAGTATCCTACGAGCAGTACTTC,CASSTSGTVSYEQYF
NA,TRBJ2-1,TRBV10-2,NA,TGCGCCAGCATTTATTCAGGGGTAGGAGAGCAGTTCTTC,CASIYSGVGEQFF
TRBD2,TRBJ2-5,TRBV9,NA,TGTGCCAGCAGCGTAGAGGACGGGACTAGCGGGGGGCCGGGGGAGACCCAGTACTTC,CASSVEDGTSGGPGETQYF
TRBD1,TRBJ1-3,TRBV5-1,once,TGCGCCAGCAGCTTGGTTCCTCCAGGGGGTTTTGAATCTTATGGAAACACCATATATTTT,CASSLVPPGGFESYGNTIYF
NA,TRBJ2-1,TRBV5-5,few,TGTGCCAGCAGCTCAAACGTCGGTTACAATGAGCAGTTCTTC,CASSSNVGYNEQFF
TRBD1,TRBJ1-2,TRBV7-9,NA,TGTGCCAGCAGCTTAGAACAGGGGGCTAGGAGTGGCTACACCTTC,CASSLEQGARSGYTF
NA,TRBJ2-6,TRBV6-9,NA,TGTGCCAGCAGTTATATGCTATCTGGGGCCAACGTCCTGACTTTC,CASSYMLSGANVLTF
TRBD1,TRBJ1-2,TRBV4-1,NA,TGCGCCAGCAGCCAGCCGGGACAGGGGGCCGGCTATGGCTACACCTTC,CASSQPGQGAGYGYTF
NA,TRBJ1-6,TRBV28,NA,TGTGCCAGCAGTTCGGGGGATTCACCCCTCCACTTT,CASSSGDSPLHF
NA,TRBJ2-7,TRBV18,NA,TGTGCCAGCTCCCGCAGGGCAGGGATCTACGAGCAGTACTTC,CASSRRAGIYEQYF
NA,TRBJ1-6,TRBV2,NA,TGTGCCAGCCTCCTACAGGGTGATTTACCCCTCCACTTT,CASLLQGDLPLHF
NA,TRBJ1-4,TRBV10-2,NA,TGCGCCAGCAGTGATCCCGGGGGGCTTGATGAAAAACTGTTTTTT,CASSDPGGLDEKLFF
NA,TRBJ2-5,TRBV18,NA,TGTGCCAGCTCACCCCAGACTAGTTCCGCCGAGACCCAGTACTTC,CASSPQTSSAETQYF